This record covers a single T cell receptor beta chain. Its binding antigen is unknown. It has no much larger one-base neighbor in the sample; base qualities were not kept. Collaborating institutions collected whole blood in K2EDTA tubes following their own protocols. For TCRbeta analysis, collaborator samples were shipped as frozen whole blood, as isolated PBMCs, or as DNA extracted from either sample type. This specimen comes from a study of blood T cell repertoires in COVID-19 (dated by TCRdb to about 2020). Study-level background: Samples covering the acute and convalescent phases of COVID-19 were provided by collaborators in the United States, Italy and Spain. The prospective study material was composed of cDNA or gDNA derived from T cells, B-cell-depleted T cells, or PBMCs. The dataset comprised deeply sampled blood TCRbeta repertoires from subjects exposed to, actively infected with, or recovered from COVID-19. The repertoires were released in a freely available public database intended as a resource for research on the immune response to SARS-CoV-2. The samples were drawn from two sources: the first 160 participants of the ongoing ImmuneRACE study, and 1,254 subjects contributed by 6 global collaborators. A de-identified subject ID, COVID-19 status, age in years and sex were almost always included in the sample metadata. HLA class I and class II types, where available, came from metadata supplied by the sample provider rather than from assay-based typing. The research as a whole found: The amount of clinical and demographic metadata varied by source and participant and was provided uncurated.

TCRbeta CDR3 regions were amplified from genomic DNA by means of the immunoSEQ Assay, a bias-controlled multiplex PCR. The authors processed their data as follows. Within the assay, amplification of reference gene primers was used to estimate how many nucleated cells each sample contained. Sequence reads were collapsed and filtered to measure the absolute abundance of every unique TCRbeta CDR3 rearrangement. Productive Simpson clonality was computed per sample as the square root of Simpson's diversity index over productive rearrangements. Entries here come from immuneACCESS through TCRdb and include only in-frame sequences with V and J called. Some clones fail to appear in such tables; in the studies checked, an unresolved V gene covers under half of the shortfall, and the cause of the remainder is unknown. That table supplies the V and J calls and clone size; D and trimming were determined from the DNA. The sample profile shows around 250,000 clones; more than 75% of them were found once. About 7.1% of the sample lies in the top ten.

Sequences SGHDT (CDR1) and YYEEEE (CDR2) are obtained from the germline V gene. V loses 3 bases of germline sequence and J loses 5 bases, and the interval between the two ends is 6 bases. The CDR3 measures 11 amino acids from cysteine to phenylalanine. This entry keeps only the CDR3 DNA: 33 bases, framed from base 1. This chain is built from TRBV5-6 and TRBJ2-7, with the D gene not clear enough to name. The TCR originated in a woman between 65 and 79 years old with active or convalescent COVID-19. The material sequenced was peripheral blood. The DNA reads as follows: TGTGCCAGCAGCTCTAGTGACGAGCAGTACTTC. This translates into CASSSSDEQYF. Outside the CDR3, residues come from the reference TRBV5-6 and TRBJ2-7 proteins, so the full variable domain is: DAGVTQSPTHLIKTRGQQVTLRCSPKSGHDTVSWYQQALGQGPQFIFQYYEEEERQRGNFPDRFSGHQFPNYSSELNVNALLLGDSALYLCASSSSDEQYFGPGTRLTVT.